This T cell receptor beta chain emerged from a study of cytotoxic CD8 clonotypes in ibrutinib-treated CLL. Looking at the study overall: The study recorded mean values of about 260,000 productive templates and tens of thousands of productive rearrangements per sample.

The study, taken as a whole, reports: Increased clonality at ibrutinib response gave way to a return toward baseline at progression. Baseline clonality exceeded age-matched healthy donors and tracked circulating CD8+ T-cell counts. Sampling time points were not equivalent between sustained-remission and progressing patients.

A note on this clone: Its antigen is unknown.

The CDR3 consists of 14 residues. Trimming took 4 bases from V and 5 from J, leaving 14 bases between them. Germline CDR1 is SGDLS and CDR2 is YYNGEE. This table comes from immunoSEQ multiplex PCR, and its TCRdb copy is limited to in-frame clones, with some not included. The table has around 140,000 clones, around three quarters seen once. The J gene is TRBJ2-3, the V gene TRBV9; no reliable D call. Sample: PBMCs, taken after 12 months of ibrutinib treatment. The origin of this receptor is a human donor with chronic lymphocytic leukemia. The CDR3 sequence is CASSREGVGDTQYF. The CDR3 nucleotides are TGTGCCAGCAGCCGAGAAGGTGTTGGAGATACGCAGTATTTT.